One sample yielded the 5 T cell receptor beta chains listed below, sequenced in a study of neurological immune-mediated disorders. TCRdb reprocessed the 5' RACE reads via MiXCR and lists one record per CDR3 protein. Of roughly 48,000 distinct CDR3 sequences listed, about a quarter are singletons. Sample: PBMCs. The source of these receptors is a woman in her sixties or seventies in good health.

This clonotype was recorded many times. The chain couples TRBV5-1 to TRBJ2-7; 7 nucleotides line up with TRBD2. Germline V CDR1 and CDR2: SGHRS, YFSETQ. This CDR3 contains 16 residues. The V segment lost 0 bases and the J segment 0 bases; nucleotides outside the gene matches: 6. The CDR3 reads CASSLGPAGLSYEQYF. The CDR3 DNA follows: TGCGCCAGCAGCTTGGGGCCAGCGGGGCTCTCCTACGAGCAGTACTTC.

This clonotype was seen repeatedly, ten times or more. This chain joins TRBV3-1 and TRBJ2-3; 13 bases match TRBD2. Germline CDR1 LGHDT, CDR2 YNNKEL (reference sequence). This CDR3 comprises 16 residues. Losses at the gene ends were 6 bases for V and 4 bases for J; bases not matched to a gene: 7. The CDR3 reads CASSWTSGSLPDTQYF. The DNA for the CDR3 is TGTGCCAGCAGTTGGACTAGCGGGAGCTTACCAGATACGCAGTATTTT.

This chain links TRBV6-6 with TRBJ2-1, with D tentatively TRBD2 (5 bases). Germline CDR1 is MNHNY and CDR2 is SVGAGI (reference sequence). Trimming removed 11 bases from V and 0 bases from J, with 11 bases in between. The CDR3 sequence is 13 residues long. The CDR3 DNA reads TGTGCCGGAGGCGTTAGCTCCTACAATGAGCAGTTCTTC. It yields the protein CAGGVSSYNEQFF.

This clonotype showed up many times. The chain links TRBV5-1 to TRBJ1-2, with 7 bases matching TRBD1. The CDR3 has 14 amino acids. From germline, CDR1 is SGHRS and CDR2 YFSETQ. V gave up 0 bases and J gave up 6 bases; unmatched junction bases: 5. This chain's CDR3 is CASSLVAGGDGYTF. The CDR3 nucleotides are TGCGCCAGCAGCTTGGTGGCAGGGGGAGATGGCTACACCTTC.

This clonotype appeared many times. The chain links TRBV4-2 to TRBJ2-6; a weak D match, TRBD1 (6 bases). Germline V gives CDR1 LGHNA, CDR2 YNFKEQ. The CDR3 has 16 residues. Deletions cut 2 bases from V and 4 bases from J, with 12 bases between. The DNA for the CDR3 is TGTGCCAGCAGCCAACAAACAGGGTCCGGGGCCAACGTCCTGACTTTC. Its translation: CASSQQTGSGANVLTF.